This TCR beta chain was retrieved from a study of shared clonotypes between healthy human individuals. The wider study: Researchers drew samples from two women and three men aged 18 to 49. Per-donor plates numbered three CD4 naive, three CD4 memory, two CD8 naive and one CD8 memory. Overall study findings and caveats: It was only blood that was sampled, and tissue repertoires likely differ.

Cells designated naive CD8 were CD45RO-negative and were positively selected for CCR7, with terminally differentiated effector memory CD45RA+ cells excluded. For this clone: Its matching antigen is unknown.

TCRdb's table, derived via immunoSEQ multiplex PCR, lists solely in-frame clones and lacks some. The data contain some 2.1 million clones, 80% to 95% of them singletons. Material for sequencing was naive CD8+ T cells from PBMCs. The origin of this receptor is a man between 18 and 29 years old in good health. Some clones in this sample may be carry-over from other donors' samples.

The CDR3 coding sequence is TGCGCCAGCAGCCAAGTGTCCGCGGCTAGCGGGAGGGGCACAGATACGCAGTATTTT. Amino acid sequence: CASSQVSAASGRGTDTQYF. The rearrangement uses TRBV4-1 and TRBJ2-3; 12 bases are a match to TRBD2. V dropped 1 base and J dropped 1; count of bases not matched to a gene: 9. The V gene's germline CDR1 is MGHRA and CDR2 YSYEKL. The CDR3 has 19 amino acids.